This T cell receptor beta chain was identified during a study of blood T cell repertoires in COVID-19. TCRdb's copy holds only in-frame clones and misses some; the assay was immunoSEQ multiplex PCR. The data show some 230,000 clones, 65% to 90% seen once. Germline lookup yields CDR1 SGHAT and CDR2 FQNNGV. V dropped 2 bases and J dropped 3; count of bases not matched to a gene: 3. The CDR3 covers 14 residues. The sequence derives from a woman between 45 and 65 years old with acute or convalescent COVID-19. The chain carries TRBV11-2 and TRBJ2-7, with 8 nucleotides matching TRBD2. The material sequenced was peripheral blood. The CDR3 DNA sequence: TGTGCCAGCAGCTTAAACCGGGGGGGCTACGAGCAGTACTTC. Translating it yields CASSLNRGGYEQYF.